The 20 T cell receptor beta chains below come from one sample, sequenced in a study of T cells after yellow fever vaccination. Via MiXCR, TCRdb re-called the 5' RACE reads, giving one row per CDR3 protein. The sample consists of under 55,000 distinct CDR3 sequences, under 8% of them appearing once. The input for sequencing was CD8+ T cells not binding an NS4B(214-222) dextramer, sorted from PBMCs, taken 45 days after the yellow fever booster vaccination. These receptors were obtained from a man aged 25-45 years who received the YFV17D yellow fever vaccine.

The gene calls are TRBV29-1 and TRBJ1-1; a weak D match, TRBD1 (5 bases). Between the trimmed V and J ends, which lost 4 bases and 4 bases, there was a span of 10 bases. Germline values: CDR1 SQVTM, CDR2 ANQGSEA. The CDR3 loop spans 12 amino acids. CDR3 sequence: CSVVFGGTEAFF. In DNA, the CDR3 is TGCAGCGTTGTTTTTGGGGGCACTGAAGCTTTCTTT.

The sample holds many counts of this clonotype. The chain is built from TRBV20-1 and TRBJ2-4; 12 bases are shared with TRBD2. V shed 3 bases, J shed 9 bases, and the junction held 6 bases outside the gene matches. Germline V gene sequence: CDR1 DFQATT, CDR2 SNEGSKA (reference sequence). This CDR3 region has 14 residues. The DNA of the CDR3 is TGCAGTGCTAGGGCGGGGACTAGCGGGCTCATTCAGTACTTC. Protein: CSARAGTSGLIQYF.

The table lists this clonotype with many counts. The DNA of the CDR3 is TGTGCCAGCAGCCAAGACAACAGGGAAAGGGCTTCCGGGGAGCTGTTTTTT. It is translated as CASSQDNRERASGELFF. The V gene is TRBV3-1, the J gene TRBJ2-2; D possibly corresponds to TRBD1 (6 bases). The V end was cut by 0 bases, the J end by 6 bases, with 17 bases between. Germline V gene lookup returns CDR1 LGHDT and CDR2 YNNKEL (reference sequence). This CDR3 comprises 17 residues.

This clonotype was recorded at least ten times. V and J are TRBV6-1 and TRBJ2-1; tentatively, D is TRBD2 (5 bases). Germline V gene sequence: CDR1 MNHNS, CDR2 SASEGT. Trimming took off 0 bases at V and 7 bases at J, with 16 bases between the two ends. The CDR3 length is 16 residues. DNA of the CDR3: TGTGCCAGCAGTGAAGCGGGAGTAATGGGTGGGAATGAGCAGTTCTTC. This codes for CASSEAGVMGGNEQFF.

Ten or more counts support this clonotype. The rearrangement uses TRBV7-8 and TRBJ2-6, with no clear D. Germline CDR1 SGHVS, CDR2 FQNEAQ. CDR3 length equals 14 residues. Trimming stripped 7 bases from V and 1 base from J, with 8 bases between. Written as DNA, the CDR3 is TGTGCCAGCACCCTCACTTCTGGGGCCAACGTCCTGACTTTC. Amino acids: CASTLTSGANVLTF.

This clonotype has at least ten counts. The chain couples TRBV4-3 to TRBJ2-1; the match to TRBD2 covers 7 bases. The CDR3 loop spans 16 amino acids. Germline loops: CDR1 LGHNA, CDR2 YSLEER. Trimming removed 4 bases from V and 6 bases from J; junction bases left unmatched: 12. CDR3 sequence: CASSPPLLSGTNEQFF. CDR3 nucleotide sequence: TGCGCCAGCAGCCCCCCACTCTTAAGCGGGACCAATGAGCAGTTCTTC.

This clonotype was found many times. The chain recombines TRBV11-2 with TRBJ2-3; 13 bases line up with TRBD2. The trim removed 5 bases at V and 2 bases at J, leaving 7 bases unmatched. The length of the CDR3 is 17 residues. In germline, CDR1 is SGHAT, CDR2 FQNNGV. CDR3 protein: CASSQLAGGPFTDTQYF. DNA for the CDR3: TGTGCCAGCAGCCAACTAGCGGGAGGGCCTTTCACAGATACGCAGTATTTT. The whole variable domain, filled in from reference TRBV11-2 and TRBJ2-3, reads EAGVAQSPRYKIIEKRQSVAFWCNPISGHATLYWYQQILGQGPKLLIQFQNNGVVDDSQLPKDRFSAERLKGVDSTLKIQPAKLEDSAVYLCASSQLAGGPFTDTQYFGPGTRLTVL.

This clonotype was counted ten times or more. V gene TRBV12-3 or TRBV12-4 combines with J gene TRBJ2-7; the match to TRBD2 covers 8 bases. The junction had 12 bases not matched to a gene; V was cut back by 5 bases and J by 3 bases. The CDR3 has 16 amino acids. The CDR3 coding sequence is TGTGCCAGCAGTCTCCTGCAGGGTAGCGGGGTCTACGAGCAGTACTTC. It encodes CASSLLQGSGVYEQYF.

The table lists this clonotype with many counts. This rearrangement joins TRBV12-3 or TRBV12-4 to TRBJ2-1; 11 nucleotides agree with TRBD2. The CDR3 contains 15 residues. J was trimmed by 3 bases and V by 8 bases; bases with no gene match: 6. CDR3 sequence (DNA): TGTGCCAGCGTCACGGGACTAGCGGACTACAATGAGCAGTTCTTC. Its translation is CASVTGLADYNEQFF.

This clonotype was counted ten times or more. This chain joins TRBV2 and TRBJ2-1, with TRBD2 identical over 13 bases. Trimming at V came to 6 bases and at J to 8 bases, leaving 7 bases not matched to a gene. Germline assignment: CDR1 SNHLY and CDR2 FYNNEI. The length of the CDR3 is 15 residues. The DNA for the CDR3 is TGTGCCAGCAGCGGACTAGCGGGAGCATTGGATGAGCAGTTCTTC. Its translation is CASSGLAGALDEQFF. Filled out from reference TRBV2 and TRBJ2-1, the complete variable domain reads EPEVTQTPSHQVTQMGQEVILRCVPISNHLYFYWYRQILGQKVEFLVSFYNNEISEKSEIFDDQFSVERPDGSNFTLKIRSTKLEDSAMYFCASSGLAGALDEQFFGPGTRLTVL.

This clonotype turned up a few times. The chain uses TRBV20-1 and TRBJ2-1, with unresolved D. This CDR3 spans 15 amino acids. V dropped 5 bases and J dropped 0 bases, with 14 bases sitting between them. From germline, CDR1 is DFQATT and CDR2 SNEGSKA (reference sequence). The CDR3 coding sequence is TGCAGTGCTCCTCAAGACTTGAGCTCCTACAATGAGCAGTTCTTC. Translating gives CSAPQDLSSYNEQFF.

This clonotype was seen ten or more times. The CDR3 region has the DNA TGTGCCAGCAGCTTGATAGCGGGAGGGCCTTGGGAGACCCAGTACTTC. It yields the protein CASSLIAGGPWETQYF. The J gene is TRBJ2-5, the V gene TRBV7-3, with 11 bases fitting TRBD2. Losses at the gene ends were 3 bases for V and 5 bases for J; bases not matched to a gene: 8. In germline, CDR1 is SGHTA, CDR2 FQGTGA. CDR3 length: 16 residues.

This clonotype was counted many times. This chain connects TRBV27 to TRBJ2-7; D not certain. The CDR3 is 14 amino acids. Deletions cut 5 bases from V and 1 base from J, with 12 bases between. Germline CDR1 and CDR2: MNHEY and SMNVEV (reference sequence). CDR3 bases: TGTGCCAGCAGTCTAAAGATAAAATCCTACGAGCAGTACTTC. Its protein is CASSLKIKSYEQYF.

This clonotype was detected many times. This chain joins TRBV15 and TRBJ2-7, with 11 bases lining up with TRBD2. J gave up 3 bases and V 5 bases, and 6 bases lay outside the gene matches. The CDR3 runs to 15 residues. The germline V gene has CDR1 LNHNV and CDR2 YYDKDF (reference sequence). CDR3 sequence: CATSPGLADLYEQYF. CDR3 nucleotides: TGTGCCACCAGCCCGGGACTAGCGGACCTCTACGAGCAGTACTTC.

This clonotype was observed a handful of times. CDR3: CSALREGSYEQYF. Written as DNA, the CDR3 is TGCAGTGCTCTTAGGGAGGGGAGCTACGAGCAGTACTTC. The chain employs TRBV20-1 and TRBJ2-7, with 7 positions matching TRBD2. Germline trimming cut 5 bases from V and 3 bases from J; bases unmatched to any gene: 7. CDR3 length: 13 amino acids. Germline V gene lookup returns CDR1 DFQATT and CDR2 SNEGSKA (reference sequence).

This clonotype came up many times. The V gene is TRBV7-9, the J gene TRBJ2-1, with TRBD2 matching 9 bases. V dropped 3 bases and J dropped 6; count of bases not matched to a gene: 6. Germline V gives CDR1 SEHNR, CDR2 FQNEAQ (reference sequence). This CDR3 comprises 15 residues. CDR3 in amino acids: CASSFPASGINEQFF. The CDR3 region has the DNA TGTGCCAGCAGCTTTCCGGCTAGCGGGATCAATGAGCAGTTCTTC.

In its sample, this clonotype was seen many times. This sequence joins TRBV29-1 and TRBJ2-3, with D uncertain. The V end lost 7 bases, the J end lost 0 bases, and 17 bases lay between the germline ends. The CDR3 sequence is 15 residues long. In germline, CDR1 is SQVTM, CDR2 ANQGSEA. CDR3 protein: CSAEDSQVSTDTQYF. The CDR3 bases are TGCAGCGCCGAAGATTCACAAGTCAGCACAGATACGCAGTATTTT.

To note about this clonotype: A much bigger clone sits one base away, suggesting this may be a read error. The CDR3 nucleotides are TGTGCCAGCAGTTTTCACGGAACCGGGGAGCTGTTTTTT. Translated, it gives CASSFHGTGELFF. The chain employs TRBV12-3 or TRBV12-4 and TRBJ2-2; no clear D gene. This CDR3 is built from 13 residues. The V gene lost 3 bases and the J gene lost 5 bases, with 7 bases spanning the gap.

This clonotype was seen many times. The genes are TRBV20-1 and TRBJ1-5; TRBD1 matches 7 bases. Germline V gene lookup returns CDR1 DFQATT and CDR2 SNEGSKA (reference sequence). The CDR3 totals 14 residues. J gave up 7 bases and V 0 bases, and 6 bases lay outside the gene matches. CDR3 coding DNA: TGCAGTGCTAGAGATAACAGGGGACACCAGCCCCAGCATTTT. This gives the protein CSARDNRGHQPQHF.

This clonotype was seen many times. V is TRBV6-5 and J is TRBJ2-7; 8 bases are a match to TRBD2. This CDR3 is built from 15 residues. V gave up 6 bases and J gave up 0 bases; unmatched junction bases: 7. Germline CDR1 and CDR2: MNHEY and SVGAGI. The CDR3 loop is CASSTSSGSSYEQYF. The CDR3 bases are TGTGCCAGCAGCACCTCTAGCGGGTCCTCCTACGAGCAGTACTTC.